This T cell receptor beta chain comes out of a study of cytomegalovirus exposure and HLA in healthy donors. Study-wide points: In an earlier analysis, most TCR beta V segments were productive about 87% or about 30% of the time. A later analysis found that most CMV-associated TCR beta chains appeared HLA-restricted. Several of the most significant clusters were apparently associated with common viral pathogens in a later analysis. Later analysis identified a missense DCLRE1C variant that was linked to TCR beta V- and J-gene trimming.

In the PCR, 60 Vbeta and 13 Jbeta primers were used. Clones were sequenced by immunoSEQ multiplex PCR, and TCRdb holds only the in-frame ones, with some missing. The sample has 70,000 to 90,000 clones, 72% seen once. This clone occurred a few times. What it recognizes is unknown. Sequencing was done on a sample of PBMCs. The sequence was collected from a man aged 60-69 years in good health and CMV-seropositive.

CDR3 DNA sequence: TGTGCCAGCAGTTACGTCCGGACAGGAGGAGCCTATGGCTACACCTTC. This codes for CASSYVRTGGAYGYTF. This chain links TRBV6-5 with TRBJ1-2, with TRBD1 matching 7 bases. CDR1 MNHEY and CDR2 SVGAGI come from the germline V gene. After removal of 2 bases from V and 4 bases from J, the junction contained 10 bases not matched to a gene. There are 16 residues in the CDR3.